The source of this T cell receptor beta chain is a study of chronic HIV infection and antiretroviral therapy. The CDR3 is 15 residues long. The germline V and J ends were trimmed by 5 bases and 0 bases, with 9 bases remaining between them. The germline V gene encodes CDR1 KGHDR and CDR2 SFDVKD. TCRdb analysed the 5' RACE reads with MiXCR anew, one entry per CDR3 protein. The sample includes some 38,000 distinct CDR3 sequences, 8.2% of them seen just once. The chain combines TRBV24-1 with TRBJ2-2, with D maybe TRBD1 (6 bases). Sequenced sample: peripheral blood. The sequence was obtained from an adult who had HIV and had not received antiretroviral therapy, or was an uninfected healthy control (not recorded which). CDR3 region: CATSGGQTNTGELFF. In DNA, the CDR3 is TGTGCCACCAGTGGGGGACAAACGAACACCGGGGAGCTGTTTTTT.